These T cell receptor beta chains were read from a single sample in a study of OX40 agonist ivuxolimab in advanced cancers. Only in-frame clones appear in the TCRdb table, and some are missing; sequencing was by immunoSEQ multiplex PCR. The sample has tens of thousands of clones, more than 70% seen once; the top ten hold around 13%. Specimen: CD4+ or CD8+ T cells sorted from blood, collected in a trial of the OX40 agonist ivuxolimab. These TCRs come from an adult with an advanced solid tumor such as melanoma, head and neck, liver or kidney cancer. The CDR3 runs from the conserved cysteine through the conserved F or W. Each record gives: D gene, clone size, V gene, J gene, CDR3 protein, CDR3 DNA. The D gene is left open where the match is weak. A row's size may be missing; if present it is once, few, many or a size class.

D: TRBD1
size: NA
V: TRBV5-8
J: TRBJ2-7
CDR3: CASRTRGTGGRREQYF
DNA: TGTGCCAGCAGAACAAGGGGGACAGGGGGGAGGAGGGAGCAGTACTTC

D: NA
size: NA
V: TRBV19
J: TRBJ2-7
CDR3: CASSIESDRIYEQYF
DNA: TGTGCCAGTAGTATTGAGTCCGACAGGATCTACGAGCAGTACTTC

D: TRBD1
size: once
V: TRBV16
J: TRBJ1-2
CDR3: CASSQSIGTGRAYTF
DNA: TGTGCCAGCAGCCAATCCATTGGGACAGGGCGGGCCTACACCTTC

D: TRBD2
size: NA
V: TRBV28
J: TRBJ2-7
CDR3: CASSPGLESSYEQYF
DNA: TGTGCCAGCAGCCCGGGACTAGAAAGCTCCTACGAGCAGTACTTC

D: TRBD1
size: NA
V: TRBV6-5
J: TRBJ2-2
CDR3: CASILQGTGELFF
DNA: TGTGCCAGCATCTTACAGGGGACCGGGGAGCTGTTTTTT

D: NA
size: NA
V: TRBV29-1
J: TRBJ1-1
CDR3: CSAAQIYSSTEAFF
DNA: TGCAGCGCCGCCCAGATTTATTCAAGCACTGAAGCTTTCTTT

D: TRBD1
size: NA
V: TRBV4-2
J: TRBJ2-2
CDR3: CASSPTGSTGELFF
DNA: TGTGCCAGCAGCCCGACAGGGTCCACCGGGGAGCTGTTTTTT

D: TRBD1
size: NA
V: TRBV10-3
J: TRBJ2-7
CDR3: CAISETTGAYEQYF
DNA: TGTGCCATCAGTGAGACGACAGGGGCCTACGAGCAGTACTTC

D: NA
size: NA
V: TRBV9
J: TRBJ2-1
CDR3: CASSPAREAPYNEQFF
DNA: TGTGCCAGCAGCCCAGCGAGGGAAGCACCTTACAATGAGCAGTTCTTC

D: TRBD2
size: NA
V: TRBV7-6
J: TRBJ2-7
CDR3: CASSLGTTPYEQYF
DNA: TGTGCCAGCAGCCTCGGGACTACCCCCTACGAGCAGTACTTC

D: TRBD2
size: few
V: TRBV4-3
J: TRBJ2-6
CDR3: CASSQDPRGAGANVLTF
DNA: TGCGCCAGCAGCCAAGATCCCCGGGGGGCTGGGGCCAACGTCCTGACTTTC

D: NA
size: NA
V: TRBV11-2
J: TRBJ2-1
CDR3: CASSSKGLPTTPHEQFF
DNA: TGTGCCAGCAGCTCAAAGGGACTCCCCACGACACCGCATGAGCAGTTCTTC

D: NA
size: NA
V: TRBV19
J: TRBJ1-5
CDR3: CASSIGGGIDQPQHF
DNA: TGTGCCAGTAGTATAGGCGGGGGCATCGATCAGCCCCAGCATTTT

D: TRBD1
size: NA
V: TRBV9
J: TRBJ2-1
CDR3: CASSVGQGVNEQFF
DNA: TGTGCCAGCAGCGTAGGGCAGGGGGTCAATGAGCAGTTCTTC

D: TRBD1
size: NA
V: TRBV9
J: TRBJ1-2
CDR3: CASSVGGGAIYGYTF
DNA: TGTGCCAGCAGCGTAGGAGGGGGCGCTATTTATGGCTACACCTTC

D: NA
size: NA
V: TRBV19
J: TRBJ1-5
CDR3: CASSIGGPNQPQHF
DNA: TGTGCCAGTAGTATAGGTGGGCCAAATCAGCCCCAGCATTTT

D: NA
size: NA
V: TRBV13
J: TRBJ1-5
CDR3: CASSLGRGGDQPQHF
DNA: TGTGCCAGCAGCTTAGGCCGTGGAGGAGATCAGCCCCAGCATTTT

D: NA
size: once
V: TRBV5-5
J: TRBJ2-7
CDR3: CASTPGAYEQYF
DNA: TGTGCCAGCACGCCAGGGGCCTACGAGCAGTACTTC

D: NA
size: NA
V: TRBV27
J: TRBJ1-2
CDR3: CASSLYGGGGYTF
DNA: TGTGCCAGCAGTTTATACGGGGGCGGAGGCTACACCTTC

D: NA
size: few
V: TRBV5-8
J: TRBJ1-3
CDR3: CASSPGTSSMENTIYF
DNA: TGTGCCAGCAGTCCCGGGACATCGAGTATGGAAAACACCATATATTTT

D: TRBD1
size: NA
V: TRBV9
J: TRBJ2-7
CDR3: CASSAWGGQGVNEQYF
DNA: TGTGCCAGCAGCGCCTGGGGGGGACAGGGAGTGAACGAGCAGTACTTC

D: NA
size: NA
V: TRBV27
J: TRBJ2-7
CDR3: CASSAIVGTFYEQYF
DNA: TGTGCCAGCAGTGCCATAGTGGGGACTTTCTACGAGCAGTACTTC

D: NA
size: NA
V: TRBV19
J: TRBJ2-5
CDR3: CASNVGLGETQYF
DNA: TGTGCCAGTAATGTCGGGCTCGGGGAGACCCAGTACTTC

D: NA
size: NA
V: TRBV13
J: TRBJ2-3
CDR3: CASTRGSTDTQYF
DNA: TGTGCCAGCACCCGCGGGAGCACAGATACGCAGTATTTT

D: NA
size: few
V: TRBV4-1
J: TRBJ1-5
CDR3: CASSQGFGNQPQHF
DNA: TGCGCCAGCAGCCAAGGGTTTGGCAATCAGCCCCAGCATTTT

D: TRBD1
size: NA
V: TRBV13
J: TRBJ2-7
CDR3: CASSLGRRQGSDEQYF
DNA: TGTGCCAGCAGCTTAGGCCGAAGACAGGGCTCCGACGAGCAGTACTTC

D: NA
size: NA
V: TRBV7-9
J: TRBJ2-7
CDR3: CASSPGSYEQYF
DNA: TGTGCCAGCAGCCCCGGGAGCTACGAGCAGTACTTC

D: NA
size: NA
V: TRBV7-9
J: TRBJ1-4
CDR3: CASSSRPGMLSEKLFF
DNA: TGTGCCAGCAGCTCGAGGCCAGGGATGTTAAGCGAAAAACTGTTTTTT

D: NA
size: NA
V: TRBV7-9
J: TRBJ1-5
CDR3: CAGGGNQPQHF
DNA: TGTGCCGGCGGGGGTAATCAGCCCCAGCATTTT

D: NA
size: NA
V: TRBV19
J: TRBJ2-1
CDR3: CASSIGQEYNEQFF
DNA: TGTGCCAGTAGTATAGGTCAGGAGTACAATGAGCAGTTCTTC

D: TRBD1
size: few
V: TRBV2
J: TRBJ2-3
CDR3: CASSEGGLTGELGDTQYF
DNA: TGTGCCAGCAGTGAAGGGGGCCTAACAGGGGAATTGGGAGATACGCAGTATTTT

D: TRBD1
size: NA
V: TRBV11-2
J: TRBJ1-1
CDR3: CASSLGQGTTEAFF
DNA: TGTGCCAGCAGCCTCGGACAGGGGACCACTGAAGCTTTCTTT

D: TRBD2
size: NA
V: TRBV2
J: TRBJ2-1
CDR3: CASNRPGSGFYNEQFF
DNA: TGTGCCAGCAACCGACCGGGTAGCGGGTTTTACAATGAGCAGTTCTTC

D: NA
size: NA
V: TRBV9
J: TRBJ2-7
CDR3: CASSVVAGYEQYF
DNA: TGTGCCAGCAGCGTAGTGGCAGGCTACGAGCAGTACTTC

D: TRBD2
size: once
V: TRBV6-5
J: TRBJ2-5
CDR3: CASSSLLGSGETQYF
DNA: TGTGCCAGCAGTTCCCTCCTCGGTAGCGGGGAGACCCAGTACTTC

D: TRBD1
size: NA
V: TRBV6-5
J: TRBJ1-1
CDR3: CASSYSGTGGTEAFF
DNA: TGTGCCAGCAGTTACTCCGGGACAGGGGGCACTGAAGCTTTCTTT

D: NA
size: NA
V: TRBV5-1
J: TRBJ1-1
CDR3: CASSLESVMNTEAFF
DNA: TGCGCCAGCAGCTTGGAGAGCGTTATGAACACTGAAGCTTTCTTT

D: NA
size: NA
V: TRBV29-1
J: TRBJ2-7
CDR3: CSVEDRKDKAYEQYF
DNA: TGCAGCGTTGAAGATCGGAAGGACAAAGCCTACGAGCAGTACTTC

D: NA
size: NA
V: TRBV6-1
J: TRBJ1-1
CDR3: CASRFWDTEAFF
DNA: TGTGCCAGTAGATTCTGGGACACTGAAGCTTTCTTT

D: TRBD2
size: NA
V: TRBV7-2
J: TRBJ2-3
CDR3: CASSLTGTSGMADTQYF
DNA: TGTGCCAGCAGCTTAACCGGGACTAGCGGGATGGCGGATACGCAGTATTTT

D: TRBD1
size: NA
V: TRBV5-6
J: TRBJ2-7
CDR3: CASSSGTGGPLGQYF
DNA: TGTGCCAGCAGCTCCGGGACAGGGGGCCCCCTAGGGCAGTACTTC

D: TRBD2
size: NA
V: TRBV2
J: TRBJ2-5
CDR3: CASSEMASGGETQYF
DNA: TGTGCCAGCAGTGAGATGGCTAGCGGCGGGGAGACCCAGTACTTC